These 11 T cell receptor beta chains were sequenced from one sample in a study of blood T cell repertoires in COVID-19. Using immunoSEQ multiplex PCR, the repertoire was profiled, and TCRdb retains in-frame clones only, with some absent. Of tens of thousands of clones listed, just over 85% are singletons. Sequencing used peripheral blood. The source of these receptors is a woman aged 80 or over with acute or convalescent COVID-19.

The V gene is TRBV5-1, the J gene TRBJ2-7; 10 bases fit TRBD1. V lost 0 bases, J lost 2 bases, and 2 bases stayed unmatched. The length of the CDR3 is 15 residues. Germline lookup yields CDR1 SGHRS and CDR2 YFSETQ. The CDR3 DNA reads as TGCGCCAGCAGCTTGGCCGGGACAGGGGCCTACGAGCAGTACTTC. This codes for CASSLAGTGAYEQYF.

This chain uses TRBV7-9 with TRBJ1-2; D unresolved. Germline lookup yields CDR1 SEHNR and CDR2 FQNEAQ (reference sequence). Trimming pared 5 bases from V and 1 base from J, leaving 17 bases between. CDR3 length: 16 residues. CDR3 sequence (DNA): TGTGCCAGCAGCGCACCCGAGAGGGAAGATAACTATGGCTACACCTTC. The encoded protein is CASSAPEREDNYGYTF.

The chain combines TRBV10-3 with TRBJ2-3, with D perhaps matching TRBD2 (6 bases). Germline loops: CDR1 ENHRY, CDR2 SYGVKD. The CDR3 has 13 residues. V lost 2 bases and J 5 bases, leaving 8 bases between the germline ends. The CDR3 reads CAISERGGDTQYF. CDR3 sequence (DNA): TGTGCCATCAGTGAGAGGGGAGGAGATACGCAGTATTTT.

This clone has only a few counts. CDR3 nucleotides: TGTGCCAGCCAGGCGGGATACAATGAGCAGTTCTTC. It codes for CASQAGYNEQFF. V and J are TRBV3-1 (or the pseudogene TRBV3-2) and TRBJ2-1; tentative D call: TRBD2 (6 bases). The CDR3 extends over 12 amino acids. Germline V gene data show CDR1 as LGHDT and CDR2 as YNNKEL (reference sequence). V was clipped by 8 bases and J by 4 bases, with 9 bases between them.

This chain connects TRBV3-1 (or the pseudogene TRBV3-2) to TRBJ2-7, with 9 bases identical to TRBD1. This CDR3 has 17 amino acids. V lost 0 bases and J lost 2; bases outside the gene matches: 8. CDR1 and CDR2 (germline): LGHDT, YNNKEL (reference sequence). The CDR3 nucleotides are TGTGCCAGCAGCCAAGATATGAGGGACAGGGTCCCCTACGAGCAGTACTTC. Protein: CASSQDMRDRVPYEQYF.

V usage is TRBV7-9 and J usage is TRBJ1-3; no clear D. CDR3 length: 14 residues. Germline V gene lookup returns CDR1 SEHNR and CDR2 FQNEAQ (reference sequence). V lost 5 bases to trimming and J lost 2 bases, with 10 bases between them. CDR3 nucleotide sequence: TGTGCCAGCAGCACCAGGCGGGCTGGAAACACCATATATTTT. It codes for CASSTRRAGNTIYF.

The chain couples TRBV5-6 to TRBJ1-2; no firm D call. The CDR3 loop spans 15 amino acids. V lost 0 bases and J lost 0, with 9 bases in between. Germline-derived CDR1 and CDR2 are SGHDT and YYEEEE. The CDR3 spells CASSLDRVSNYGYTF. CDR3 in DNA: TGTGCCAGCAGCTTGGACAGAGTATCTAACTATGGCTACACCTTC.

The rearrangement links TRBV7-2 to TRBJ2-7; D not resolved. V was shortened by 4 bases and J by 1 base, with 11 bases between the two germline ends. CDR1 SGHTA and CDR2 FQGNSA come from the germline V gene. CDR3 length: 14 residues. CDR3: CASSYSGRSYEQYF. The CDR3 DNA reads as TGTGCCAGCAGCTACTCAGGCCGGTCCTACGAGCAGTACTTC.

J is TRBJ2-2 and V is TRBV10-1, with 9 nucleotides matching TRBD1. With 3 bases clipped from V and 4 bases from J, the junction kept 3 bases outside the gene matches. The CDR3 consists of 15 residues. CDR1 is WNHNN, CDR2 SYGVQD, per germline (reference sequence). The CDR3: CASSDRQGGTGELFF. DNA of the CDR3: TGCGCCAGCAGTGATCGACAGGGGGGCACCGGGGAGCTGTTTTTT.

The genes are TRBV27 and TRBJ1-4; TRBD1 matches 7 bases. CDR3 length equals 13 residues. J lost 11 bases, V lost 3 bases, and 6 bases had no gene match. In germline, CDR1 is MNHEY, CDR2 SMNVEV (reference sequence). The CDR3 DNA reads as TGTGCCAGCAGTTTGTCACAGGGGCTGAAACTGTTTTTT. Its translation: CASSLSQGLKLFF.

The rearrangement links TRBV9 to TRBJ2-2, with 10 bases matching TRBD2. CDR3 length: 17 amino acids. In germline, CDR1 is SGDLS, CDR2 YYNGEE. The trim removed 4 bases at V and 1 base at J, leaving 7 bases unmatched. The CDR3 loop reads CASSPRSGGMNTGELFF. The CDR3 DNA follows: TGTGCCAGCAGCCCTCGTAGCGGGGGGATGAACACCGGGGAGCTGTTTTTT.